The source of this TCR beta chain is a study of type 1 and type 2 diabetes patients. On the study more broadly: A total of under 25,000,000 paired-end reads came from the whole study.

Trimming left V 10 bases short and J 1 base short, with 22 bases between. Germline values: CDR1 SGHNT, CDR2 YENEEA. This CDR3 is 16 amino acids long. The PCR template was genomic DNA. The TCR beta CDR3 region was amplified using 30 forward and 13 reverse primers. TCRdb called the multiplex PCR reads again in MiXCR, with one record for every CDR3 protein. Of about 250,000 distinct CDR3 sequences listed, more than 40% are singletons. The TCR was taken from a man in his late teens or twenties with type 2 diabetes. This rearrangement joins TRBV11-3 to TRBJ2-5; perhaps TRBD2 as D (6 bases). The material sequenced was peripheral blood mononuclear cells (PBMCs). The CDR3 sequence: CATTTGLAWVQETQYF. The CDR3 bases are TGTGCCACCACGACCGGGCTAGCGTGGGTCCAAGAGACCCAGTACTTC.